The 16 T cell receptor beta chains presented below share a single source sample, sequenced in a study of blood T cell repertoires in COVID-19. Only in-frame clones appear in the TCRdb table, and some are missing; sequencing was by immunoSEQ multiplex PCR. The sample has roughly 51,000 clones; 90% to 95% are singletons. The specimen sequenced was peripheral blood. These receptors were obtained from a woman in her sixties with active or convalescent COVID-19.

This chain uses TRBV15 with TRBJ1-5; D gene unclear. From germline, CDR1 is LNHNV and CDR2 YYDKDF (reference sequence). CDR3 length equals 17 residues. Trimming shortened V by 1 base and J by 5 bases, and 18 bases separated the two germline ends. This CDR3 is CATSRGLMQGSDQPQHF. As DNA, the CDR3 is TGTGCCACCAGCAGAGGATTAATGCAAGGGAGCGATCAGCCCCAGCATTTT. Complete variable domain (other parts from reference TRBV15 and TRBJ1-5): DAMVIQNPRYQVTQFGKPVTLSCSQTLNHNVMYWYQQKSSQAPKLLFHYYDKDFNNEADTPDNFQSRRPNTSFCFLDIRSPGLGDTAMYLCATSRGLMQGSDQPQHFGDGTRLSIL.

The CDR3 DNA reads TGTGCCAGTAGTATAGTGGACAGGAACTATGGCTACACCTTC. Translation: CASSIVDRNYGYTF. The gene calls are TRBV19 and TRBJ1-2; 7 bases are a match to TRBD1. This CDR3 contains 14 residues. Losses at the gene ends were 1 base for V and 2 bases for J; bases not matched to a gene: 1. CDR1 LNHDA and CDR2 SQIVND come from the germline V gene (reference sequence).

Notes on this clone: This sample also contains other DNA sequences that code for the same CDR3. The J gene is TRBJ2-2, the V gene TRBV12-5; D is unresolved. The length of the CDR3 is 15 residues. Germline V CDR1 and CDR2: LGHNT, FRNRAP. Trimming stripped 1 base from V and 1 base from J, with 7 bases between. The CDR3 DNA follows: TGTGCTAGTGGTTTGGGCGGTCGGAACACCGGGGAGCTGTTTTTT. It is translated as CASGLGGRNTGELFF.

The CDR3 DNA reads as TGTGCCAGCAGTACAGTAACCTACGAGCAGTACTTC. Protein sequence: CASSTVTYEQYF. The chain combines TRBV28 with TRBJ2-7; no clear D. Looked up from germline, CDR1 is MDHEN and CDR2 is SYDVKM. This CDR3 region has 12 residues. The V end lost 5 bases, the J end lost 2 bases, and 7 bases lay between the germline ends.

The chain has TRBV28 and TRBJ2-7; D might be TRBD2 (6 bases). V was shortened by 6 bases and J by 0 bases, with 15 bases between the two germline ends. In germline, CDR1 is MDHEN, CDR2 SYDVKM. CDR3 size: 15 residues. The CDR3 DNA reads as TGTGCCAGCAGCCGGCTAGCGTTAAGCTCCTACGAGCAGTACTTC. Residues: CASSRLALSSYEQYF.

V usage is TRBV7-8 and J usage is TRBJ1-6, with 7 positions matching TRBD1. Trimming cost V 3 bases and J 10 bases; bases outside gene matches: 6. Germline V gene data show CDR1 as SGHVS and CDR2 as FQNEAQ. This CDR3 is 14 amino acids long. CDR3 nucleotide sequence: TGTGCCAGCAGCTTCACAGGGGAAGGGTCACCCCTCCACTTT. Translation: CASSFTGEGSPLHF.

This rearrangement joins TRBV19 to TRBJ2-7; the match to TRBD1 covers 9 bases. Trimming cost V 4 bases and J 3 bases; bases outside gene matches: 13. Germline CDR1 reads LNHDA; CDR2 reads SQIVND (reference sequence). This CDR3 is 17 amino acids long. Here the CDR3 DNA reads TGTGCCAGTAGTAACGACAGGGGGATACCCTCCTTCTACGAGCAGTACTTC. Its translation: CASSNDRGIPSFYEQYF. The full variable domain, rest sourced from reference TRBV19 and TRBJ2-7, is DGGITQSPKYLFRKEGQNVTLSCEQNLNHDAMYWYRQDPGQGLRLIYYSQIVNDFQKGDIAEGYSVSREKKESFPLTVTSAQKNPTAFYLCASSNDRGIPSFYEQYFGPGTRLTVT.

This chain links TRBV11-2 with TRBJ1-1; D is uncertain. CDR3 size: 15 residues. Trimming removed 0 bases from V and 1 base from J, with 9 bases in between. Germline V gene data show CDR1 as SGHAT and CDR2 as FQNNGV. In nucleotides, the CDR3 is TGTGCCAGCAGCTTAGATCGAGGCCAGAACACTGAAGCTTTCTTT. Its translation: CASSLDRGQNTEAFF.

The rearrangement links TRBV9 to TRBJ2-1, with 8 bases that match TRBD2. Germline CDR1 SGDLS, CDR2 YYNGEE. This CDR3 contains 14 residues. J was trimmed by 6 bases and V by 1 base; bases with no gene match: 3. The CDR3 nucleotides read TGTGCCAGCAGCGTACCGGGACTAGTCAATGAGCAGTTCTTC. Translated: CASSVPGLVNEQFF.

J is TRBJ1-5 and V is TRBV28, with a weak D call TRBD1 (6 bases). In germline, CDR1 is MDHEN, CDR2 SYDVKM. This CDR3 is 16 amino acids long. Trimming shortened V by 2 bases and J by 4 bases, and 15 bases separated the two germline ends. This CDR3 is CASSLGGIRGNQPQHF. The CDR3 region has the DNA TGTGCCAGCAGTTTAGGGGGCATTAGGGGGAATCAGCCCCAGCATTTT.

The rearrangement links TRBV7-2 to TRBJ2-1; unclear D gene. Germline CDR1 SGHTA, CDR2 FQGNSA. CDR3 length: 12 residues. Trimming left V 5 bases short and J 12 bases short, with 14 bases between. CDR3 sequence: CASSPTQLGQFF. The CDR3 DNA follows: TGTGCCAGCAGCCCAACCCAACTTGGGCAGTTCTTC. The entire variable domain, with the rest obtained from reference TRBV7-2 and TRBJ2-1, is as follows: GAGVSQSPSNKVTEKGKDVELRCDPISGHTALYWYRQSLGQGLEFLIYFQGNSAPDKSGLPSDRFSAERTGGSVSTLTIQRTQQEDSAVYLCASSPTQLGQFFGPGTRLTVL.

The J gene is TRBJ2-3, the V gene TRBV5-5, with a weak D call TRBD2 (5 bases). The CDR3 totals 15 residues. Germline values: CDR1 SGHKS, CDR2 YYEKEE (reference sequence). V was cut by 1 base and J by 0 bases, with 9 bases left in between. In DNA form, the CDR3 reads TGTGCCAGCAGCTTGTGGGAGACTAGCACAGATACGCAGTATTTT. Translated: CASSLWETSTDTQYF.

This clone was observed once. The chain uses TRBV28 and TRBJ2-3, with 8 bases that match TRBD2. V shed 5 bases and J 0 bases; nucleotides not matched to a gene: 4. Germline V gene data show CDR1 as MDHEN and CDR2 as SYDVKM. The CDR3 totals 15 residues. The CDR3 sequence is CASSRGGPSTDTQYF. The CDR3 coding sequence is TGTGCCAGCAGTCGCGGGGGGCCTAGCACAGATACGCAGTATTTT.

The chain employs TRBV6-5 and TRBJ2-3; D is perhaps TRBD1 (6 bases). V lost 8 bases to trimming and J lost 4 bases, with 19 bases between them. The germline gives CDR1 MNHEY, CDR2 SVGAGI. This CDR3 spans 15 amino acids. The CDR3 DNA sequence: TGTGCCAGCGTGGCCGGGACATCGGCGCCAGATACGCAGTATTTT. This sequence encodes CASVAGTSAPDTQYF.

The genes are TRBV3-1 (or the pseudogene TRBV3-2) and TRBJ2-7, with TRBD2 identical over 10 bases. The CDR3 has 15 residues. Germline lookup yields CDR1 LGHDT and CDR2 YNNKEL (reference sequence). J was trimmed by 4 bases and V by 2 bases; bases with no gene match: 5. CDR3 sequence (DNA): TGTGCCAGCAGCCAACCTCTAGCGGGAGTTTACGAGCAGTACTTC. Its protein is CASSQPLAGVYEQYF.

As DNA, the CDR3 is TGTGCCAGCAGCGTTAGGGGGATCGGCGGGGAGCTGTTTTTT. It specifies CASSVRGIGGELFF. The J gene is TRBJ2-2, the V gene TRBV9; tentatively, D is TRBD1 (6 bases). CDR3 length equals 14 residues. V was clipped by 2 bases and J by 7 bases, with 12 bases between them. The germline gives CDR1 SGDLS, CDR2 YYNGEE. The full variable domain, in which reference TRBV9 and TRBJ2-2 provide the parts outside the CDR3, is DSGVTQTPKHLITATGQRVTLRCSPRSGDLSVYWYQQSLDQGLQFLIQYYNGEERAKGNILERFSAQQFPDLHSELNLSSLELGDSALYFCASSVRGIGGELFFGEGSRLTVL.